Below are 26 T cell receptor beta chains sequenced from a single sample in a study of T cells in Graves' hyperthyroidism and ophthalmopathy. RNA transcripts were the template for amplifying TCR beta CDR3 regions. TCR CDR3 underwent first-round RT-PCR with the HTBI primer set. TCRdb used MiXCR to reprocess the multiplex PCR reads, holding one entry per CDR3 protein. The sample contains a few hundred thousand distinct CDR3 sequences, 40% to 55% of which appear only once. Sequenced: peripheral blood or thyroid tissue (not recorded which). The receptor set was obtained from an adult woman with Graves' disease, either hyperthyroidism or ophthalmopathy (not recorded which).

This clonotype was detected only a few times. The chain uses TRBV7-2 and TRBJ2-1; the D gene is possibly TRBD2 (6 bases). Germline V gene sequence: CDR1 SGHTA, CDR2 FQGNSA. The CDR3 spans 11 residues. V gave up 11 bases and J gave up 9 bases, with 14 bases separating them. CDR3 sequence (DNA): TGTGCCTCCAGGAGGGGCAGTGAGCAGTTCTTC. It translates to CASRRGSEQFF.

On this clonotype itself: Relative to the germline gene, one junction end is altered; a read error may explain this. The J gene is TRBJ1-4, the V gene TRBV2; D perhaps matches TRBD1 (5 bases). The CDR3 extends over 14 amino acids. The germline V gene encodes CDR1 SNHLY and CDR2 FYNNEI. In DNA, the CDR3 is TGTACCAGCTGTGAGGTGAGGGGAGGGGAAAAACTGTTTTTT. Its protein is CTSCEVRGGEKLFF. Full variable domain (outside the CDR3, taken from reference TRBV2 and TRBJ1-4): EPEVTQTPSHQVTQMGQEVILRCVPISNHLYFYWYRQILGQKVEFLVSFYNNEISEKSEIFDDQFSVERPDGSNFTLKIRSTKLEDSAMYFCTSCEVRGGEKLFFGSGTQLSVL.

In its sample, this clonotype was seen many times. This rearrangement joins TRBV29-1 to TRBJ2-7; 9 bases align to TRBD1. Trimming at V came to 7 bases and at J to 1 base, leaving 8 bases not matched to a gene. This CDR3 is 14 amino acids long. In germline, CDR1 is SQVTM, CDR2 ANQGSEA. CDR3 sequence reads: CSATAGTGSYEQYF. CDR3 DNA: TGCAGCGCTACCGCCGGGACAGGGTCCTACGAGCAGTACTTC.

The DNA of the CDR3 is TGTGCCAGCAGTCCATCCGGGACAGGGGGCAATCAGCCCCAGCATTTT. Translating gives CASSPSGTGGNQPQHF. The gene calls are TRBV2 and TRBJ1-5; 10 positions agree with TRBD1. The CDR3 runs 16 residues. From germline, CDR1 is SNHLY and CDR2 FYNNEI. The trim removed 5 bases at V and 2 bases at J, leaving 6 bases unmatched.

This clonotype was detected ten times or more. The gene calls are TRBV12-3 or TRBV12-4 and TRBJ2-5; D unresolved. Trimming pared 6 bases from V and 2 bases from J, leaving 10 bases between. This CDR3 is 13 amino acids long. This chain's CDR3 is CASRLGRQETQYF. In nucleotides, the CDR3 is TGTGCCAGCAGACTGGGCCGTCAAGAGACCCAGTACTTC.

This clonotype came up many times. The gene calls are TRBV29-1 and TRBJ2-7; 10 nucleotides match TRBD2. J gave up 5 bases and V 6 bases, and 10 bases lay outside the gene matches. The CDR3 extends over 14 amino acids. The V gene's germline CDR1 is SQVTM and CDR2 ANQGSEA. The CDR3 nucleotides are TGCAGCGTAGGTCGCACTAGCGGGATCCACGAGCAGTACTTC. Encoded protein: CSVGRTSGIHEQYF.

The chain has TRBV7-3 and TRBJ1-1; possible D gene TRBD1, 5 bases. Deletions cut 4 bases from V and 5 bases from J, with 14 bases between. The CDR3 extends over 14 amino acids. Per germline, CDR1 SGHTA and CDR2 FQGTGA. Here the CDR3 DNA reads TGTGCCAGCAGCTCGGACGGGGGTACGACTGAAGCTTTCTTT. It is translated as CASSSDGGTTEAFF.

J is TRBJ2-2 and V is TRBV7-9; D might be TRBD1 or TRBD2, each matching 6 bases. The CDR3 has 15 amino acids. Germline lookup yields CDR1 SEHNR and CDR2 FQNEAQ (reference sequence). Trimming cost V 6 bases and J 5 bases, with 16 bases left between them. DNA of the CDR3: TGTGCCAGCAGGTCCGGGGGCGCCGGGACCGGGGAGCTGTTTTTT. Translated: CASRSGGAGTGELFF.

As to this clonotype: A read error may explain this, as a much larger clone is one base away. The J gene is TRBJ1-3, the V gene TRBV7-2; possible D gene TRBD1, 5 bases. Germline V lookup: CDR1 SGHTA, CDR2 FQGNSA. CDR3 length equals 15 residues. As DNA, the CDR3 is TGTGCCAGCAGCTTTCAGACAGCCTCTGGAGACACCATATATTTT. Translation: CASSFQTASGDTIYF.

V and J are TRBV7-2 and TRBJ1-5; 8 nucleotides line up with TRBD1. Germline V gives CDR1 SGHTA, CDR2 FQGNSA. V shed 4 bases, J shed 1 base, and the junction held 6 bases outside the gene matches. The CDR3 length is 16 residues. CDR3 loop: CASSWTGYGSNQPQHF. The CDR3 coding sequence is TGTGCCAGCAGCTGGACAGGGTACGGGAGCAATCAGCCCCAGCATTTT.

This clonotype came up many times. This sequence joins TRBV5-8 and TRBJ1-1, with D possibly being TRBD1 (5 bases). The V gene's germline CDR1 is SGHTS and CDR2 YDEGEE. The CDR3 is made up of 14 amino acids. Trimming cost V 5 bases and J 1 base, with 12 bases left between them. CDR3 nucleotides: TGTGCCAGCAGGCTAAAGGACAAGAACACTGAAGCTTTCTTT. Its protein product is CASRLKDKNTEAFF.

This chain uses TRBV7-9 with TRBJ1-5; D not certain. The V gene lost 1 base and the J gene lost 5 bases, with 9 bases spanning the gap. CDR3 length: 14 residues. Germline V gene data show CDR1 as SEHNR and CDR2 as FQNEAQ (reference sequence). DNA for the CDR3: TGTGCCAGCAGCTTAGACGGGTCGGATCAGCCCCAGCATTTT. The encoded protein is CASSLDGSDQPQHF.

V usage is TRBV20-1 and J usage is TRBJ2-5, with a weak D call TRBD2 (6 bases). The CDR3 contains 13 residues. CDR1 is DFQATT, CDR2 SNEGSKA, per germline (reference sequence). V was trimmed by 6 bases and J by 2 bases, leaving 13 bases between them. CDR3: CSAGGASQETQYF. The CDR3, as DNA: TGCAGTGCCGGAGGGGCTTCTCAAGAGACCCAGTACTTC.

This chain links TRBV14 with TRBJ2-7, with TRBD1 matching 10 bases. This CDR3 has 16 residues. Germline V gene lookup returns CDR1 SGHDN and CDR2 FVKESK. The trim removed 1 base at V and 5 bases at J, leaving 8 bases unmatched. CDR3 bases: TGTGCCAGCAGCCAAGGGGGACAGGGGAGGCTCGACGAGCAGTACTTC. Translated: CASSQGGQGRLDEQYF.

This clonotype has more than one count but fewer than ten. The chain uses TRBV29-1 and TRBJ1-2; 8 nucleotides line up with TRBD1. After removal of 7 bases from V and 7 bases from J, the junction contained 11 bases not matched to a gene. The CDR3 runs 13 residues. Germline V gene lookup returns CDR1 SQVTM and CDR2 ANQGSEA. The CDR3 DNA sequence: TGCAGCGGGGCGGGCCAGGGGGCCAGTGGCTACACCTTC. This sequence encodes CSGAGQGASGYTF.

This sequence joins TRBV19 and TRBJ2-4, with 10 positions matching TRBD2. V gave up 1 base and J gave up 1 base; unmatched junction bases: 7. CDR1 LNHDA and CDR2 SQIVND come from the germline V gene (reference sequence). The CDR3 has 18 amino acids. The CDR3 loop is CASSIVASGSGAKNIQYF. For the CDR3, the DNA is TGTGCCAGTAGTATAGTGGCTAGCGGGAGTGGGGCCAAAAACATTCAGTACTTC. Supplemented by reference TRBV19 and TRBJ2-4, the full variable domain reads DGGITQSPKYLFRKEGQNVTLSCEQNLNHDAMYWYRQDPGQGLRLIYYSQIVNDFQKGDIAEGYSVSREKKESFPLTVTSAQKNPTAFYLCASSIVASGSGAKNIQYFGAGTRLSVL.

This clonotype was seen many times. The chain combines TRBV6-6 with TRBJ1-4; TRBD1 aligns across 11 bases. CDR1 and CDR2 (germline): MNHNY, SVGAGI (reference sequence). The trim removed 2 bases at V and 7 bases at J, leaving 0 bases unmatched. The CDR3 is 14 residues long. CDR3 DNA sequence: TGTGCCAGCAGTTACGGGACAGGGGGTGAAAAACTGTTTTTT. Translation: CASSYGTGGEKLFF.

This clonotype was found many times. The rearrangement joins TRBV6-6 to TRBJ2-5; 8 positions agree with TRBD1. Trimming cost V 7 bases and J 5 bases; bases outside gene matches: 6. The germline V gene encodes CDR1 MNHNY and CDR2 SVGAGI (reference sequence). This CDR3 has 13 residues. The CDR3 is CASIRQGFETQYF. The CDR3 DNA sequence: TGTGCCAGCATTAGACAGGGGTTTGAGACCCAGTACTTC.

This clonotype was seen more than once but under ten times. The chain couples TRBV29-1 to TRBJ1-6; D unclear. Between the trimmed V and J ends, which lost 8 bases and 9 bases, there was a span of 17 bases. Germline V gene lookup returns CDR1 SQVTM and CDR2 ANQGSEA. The CDR3 contains 13 residues. CDR3 bases: TGCAGCAGCCCCGACGGGGAGATTTCACCCCTCCACTTT. This encodes CSSPDGEISPLHF.

For the CDR3, the DNA is TGTGCCAGCAGTTTAGAAGGGCTAGCGACCTCCTACGAGCAGTACTTC. Residues: CASSLEGLATSYEQYF. The V call is TRBV12-3 or TRBV12-4, the J call TRBJ2-7; D perhaps matches TRBD2 (6 bases). CDR3 length equals 16 residues. Trimming stripped 1 base from V and 0 bases from J, with 13 bases between.

This chain uses TRBV19 with TRBJ2-7, with TRBD2 matching over 13 bases. This CDR3 is 17 amino acids long. Germline CDR1 reads LNHDA; CDR2 reads SQIVND (reference sequence). Trimming removed 9 bases from V and 3 bases from J; junction bases left unmatched: 14. DNA for the CDR3: TGTGCCAGCTCTCCCGGGACTAGCGGGACAACTTACTACGAGCAGTACTTC. Residues: CASSPGTSGTTYYEQYF. Variable domain in full (rest from reference TRBV19 and TRBJ2-7): DGGITQSPKYLFRKEGQNVTLSCEQNLNHDAMYWYRQDPGQGLRLIYYSQIVNDFQKGDIAEGYSVSREKKESFPLTVTSAQKNPTAFYLCASSPGTSGTTYYEQYFGPGTRLTVT.

This chain uses TRBV2 with TRBJ1-5; D remains ambiguous. With 6 bases removed from V and 3 bases from J, the gap between germline ends came to 12 bases. The V gene's germline CDR1 is SNHLY and CDR2 FYNNEI. CDR3 length: 14 residues. As DNA, the CDR3 is TGTGCCAGCAGCTTTCAGGATCTCAATCAGCCCCAGCATTTT. As protein: CASSFQDLNQPQHF.

This chain connects TRBV11-1 to TRBJ1-5; D remains ambiguous. CDR1 and CDR2 from the germline V gene are SGHAT and FQDESV (reference sequence). V lost 4 bases and J lost 7, with 17 bases in between. There are 15 residues in the CDR3. The CDR3 DNA is TGTGCCAGCAGCTCCGACTCTTTACGTGGACAGCCCCAGCATTTT. Its translation is CASSSDSLRGQPQHF.

This clonotype was counted ten times or more. This chain uses TRBV6-5 with TRBJ1-2, with unresolved D. CDR3 length: 14 amino acids. Trimming removed 6 bases from V and 1 base from J, with 12 bases in between. CDR1 MNHEY and CDR2 SVGAGI come from the germline V gene. The CDR3 protein is CASRGPRINYGYTF. In DNA form, the CDR3 reads TGTGCCAGCAGAGGCCCGCGCATTAACTATGGCTACACCTTC.

This clonotype has ten or more counts. The gene calls are TRBV29-1 and TRBJ2-7; 8 nucleotides match TRBD1. This CDR3 is built from 15 residues. After removal of 4 bases from V and 2 bases from J, the junction contained 10 bases not matched to a gene. Germline-derived CDR1 and CDR2 are SQVTM and ANQGSEA. CDR3 residues: CSVAKGQGFTYEQYF. The CDR3, as DNA: TGCAGCGTTGCTAAAGGACAGGGTTTCACCTACGAGCAGTACTTC.

This sequence joins TRBV2 and TRBJ1-3; 8 nucleotides line up with TRBD1. Per germline, CDR1 SNHLY and CDR2 FYNNEI. The CDR3 contains 13 residues. The V and J ends lost 6 bases and 10 bases, in that order; junction bases with no gene match: 8. The chain's CDR3 is CASSPGTGPTIYF. In nucleotides, the CDR3 is TGTGCCAGCAGCCCTGGGACAGGACCAACCATATATTTT.